In this sample, the clone carrying this T cell receptor (beta chain) turned up many times. Its specificity is not known. Amplification targeted TCR beta CDR3 regions from RNA transcripts. The HTBI primer set drove a first-round RT-PCR of the TCR CDR3. Each CDR3 protein is one row after TCRdb ran MiXCR on the multiplex PCR reads. The profile shows about 600,000 distinct CDR3 sequences, 14% of them singletons. With 2 bases removed from V and 6 bases from J, the gap between germline ends came to 10 bases. The germline V gene has CDR1 MNHNY and CDR2 SVGAGI (reference sequence). This CDR3 is 13 amino acids long. This record belongs to a study of T cells in Graves' hyperthyroidism and ophthalmopathy. This sample holds PBMCs from 10 ml fresh peripheral blood. Findings and caveats of the study: Blood shared most expanded thyroid clonotypes above 0.001.

Material for sequencing was blood. This TCR came from a woman between 18 and 29 years old with Graves' ophthalmopathy. This rearrangement joins TRBV6-6 to TRBJ1-1, with no clear D. In DNA form, the CDR3 reads TGTGCCAGCAGTTACGAGGTGGGGTCTGAAGCTTTCTTT. Its protein is CASSYEVGSEAFF.